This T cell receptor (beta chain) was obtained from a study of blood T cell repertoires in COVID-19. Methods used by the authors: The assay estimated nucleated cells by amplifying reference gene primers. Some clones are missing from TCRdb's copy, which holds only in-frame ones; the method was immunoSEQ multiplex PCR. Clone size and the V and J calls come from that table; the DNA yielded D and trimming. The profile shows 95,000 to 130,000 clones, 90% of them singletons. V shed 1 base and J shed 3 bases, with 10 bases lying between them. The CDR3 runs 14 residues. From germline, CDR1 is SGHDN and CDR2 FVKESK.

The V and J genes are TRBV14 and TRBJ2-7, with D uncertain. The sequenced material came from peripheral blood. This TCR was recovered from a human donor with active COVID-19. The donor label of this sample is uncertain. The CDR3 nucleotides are TGTGCCAGCAGCCAAGCTAGGCCCCACTACGAGCAGTACTTC. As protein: CASSQARPHYEQYF.